This T cell receptor (beta chain) was found in a study of CD8 T cells in Susac syndrome (dated by TCRdb to the late 2010s). The study in broad terms: Repertoire sequencing was used to test whether CD8+ T cell activation and differentiation in Susac syndrome was antigen driven.

The junction shows trimming of 6 bases on V and 2 bases on J, plus 17 bases between the germline ends. There are 16 amino acids in the CDR3, from cysteine to phenylalanine inclusive. Kept here is only the CDR3 DNA, which spans 48 bases and is read in frame from base 1. As encoded in the germline V gene (reference sequence), CDR1 is LNHDA while CDR2 is SQIVND. RNA was extracted with the RNeasy kit and about 0.5 to 1 ug was reverse transcribed using random hexamers. TCR beta CDR3 regions were amplified with the immunoSEQ multiplex PCR assay covering 54 Vbeta and 13 Jbeta segments. Bias from PCR amplification was corrected by using a synthetic template baseline for primer optimization and for computational correction. The paper's data handling went like this. Reads were annotated to V, D and J genes according to IMGT and were analyzed with immunoSEQ Analyzer, with only productive sequences retained. To calculate clonality, Shannon entropy was normalized by log2 of the number of productive unique sequences and then subtracted from one. For each patient and control, public and private clones were evaluated within the 100 most prevalent clones. Clones were defined as Susac-specific when absent from the healthy and MS cohorts, from approximately 1,100 published viral clones and from other ImmuneACCESS disease sequences. TCRdb reprocessed the public reads (quality trimming at Q25 with fastp, clone calling with MiXCR) and kept in-frame beta chains. Rows merge per CDR3 protein into single entries with the most common DNA and genes. The V and J calls come from TCRdb's annotation, not from the publication. The sample records about 160,000 distinct CDR3 sequences, 93% of which are singletons. Around 0.13% of the sample lies in the top ten.

Of note for this clonotype: Its recognized antigen is unknown. No base quality information exists; no much larger clone differs at one position.

Overall study results and their limits: The number of individuals in the TCR sequencing and HLA analysis was acknowledged as relatively small.

Peripheral blood CD8+ and CD4+ T cells from healthy donors, Susac syndrome patients and multiple sclerosis patients were profiled using high-throughput TCR beta sequencing. The healthy donors served as controls matched for age and sex. Bulk CD8+ and CD4+ T cells were purified magnetically by negative isolation, whereas CD8+ TEMRA cells were enriched by FACS. Blood was drawn into EDTA tubes, processed within 24 hours, and PBMCs were isolated by density gradient centrifugation. PBMCs intended for TCR sequencing were cryopreserved in liquid nitrogen and were subsequently thawed in a 37 degrees C water bath. The sorted or isolated CD4+, CD8+ and CD8+ TEMRA cells had a purity of 90% or higher.

The chain links TRBV19 with TRBJ1-3, with a weak D call of TRBD1 (6 bases match). The sample comprised CD4+ T cells from PBMCs. The TCR was taken from a human donor in good health. This receptor carries the CDR3 CASRMAVSGAGNTIYF. The sequence in DNA is TGTGCCAGTAGGATGGCCGTTTCAGGGGCTGGAAACACCATATATTTT.